This entry is about one TCR beta chain. From 5'RACE with constant-segment primers came TCR alpha and TCR beta cDNA libraries that carried sample barcodes and UMIs. Via MiXCR, TCRdb re-called the 5' RACE reads, giving one row per CDR3 protein. The sample lists hundreds of thousands of distinct CDR3 sequences; around 28% were seen once. The entry originates in a study of T-cell memory formation after mild COVID-19. Trimming took 0 bases from V and 6 from J; bases not matched to a gene: 7. The CDR3 contains 16 residues. CDR1 SGHDN and CDR2 FVKESK come from the germline V gene. The sequenced material came from PBMCs or a T cell subset sorted from them (not recorded which). The TCR sequence derives from an adult woman who had mild COVID-19 (a few samples of this study predate the infection). Cell type and time point are not known. V usage is TRBV14 and J usage is TRBJ2-3; 9 bases are shared with TRBD2. CDR3 in amino acids: CASSQEWRGGHDTQYF. DNA of the CDR3: TGTGCCAGCAGCCAAGAATGGCGGGGGGGCCACGATACGCAGTATTTT.